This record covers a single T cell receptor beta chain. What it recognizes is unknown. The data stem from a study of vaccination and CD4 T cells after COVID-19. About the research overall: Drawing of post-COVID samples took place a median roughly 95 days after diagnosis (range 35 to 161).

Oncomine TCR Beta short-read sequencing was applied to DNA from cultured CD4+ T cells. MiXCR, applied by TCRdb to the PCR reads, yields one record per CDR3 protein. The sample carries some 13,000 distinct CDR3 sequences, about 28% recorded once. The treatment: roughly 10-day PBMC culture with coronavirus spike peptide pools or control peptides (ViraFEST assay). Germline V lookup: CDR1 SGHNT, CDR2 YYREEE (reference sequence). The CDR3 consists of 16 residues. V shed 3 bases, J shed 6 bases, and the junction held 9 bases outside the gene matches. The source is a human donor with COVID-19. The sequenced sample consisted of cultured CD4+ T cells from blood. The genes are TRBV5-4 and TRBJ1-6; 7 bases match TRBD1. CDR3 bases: TGTGCCAGCAGCTCCGGGACCGCAGGGGGTAATTCACCCCTCCACTTT. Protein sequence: CASSSGTAGGNSPLHF.